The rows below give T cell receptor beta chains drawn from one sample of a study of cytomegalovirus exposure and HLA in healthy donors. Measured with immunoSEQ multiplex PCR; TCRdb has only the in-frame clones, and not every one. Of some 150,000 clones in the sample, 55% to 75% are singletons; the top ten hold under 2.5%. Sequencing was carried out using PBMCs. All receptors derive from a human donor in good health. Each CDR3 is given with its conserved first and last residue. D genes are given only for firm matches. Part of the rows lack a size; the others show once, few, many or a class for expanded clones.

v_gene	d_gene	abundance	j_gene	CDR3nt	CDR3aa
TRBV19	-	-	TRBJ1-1	TGTGCCAGTTGGCAAAACACTGAAGCTTTCTTT	CASWQNTEAFF
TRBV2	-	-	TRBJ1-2	TGTGCCAGCACCGAGGGTGGGTCCGCGACTTTAGCTAACTATGGCTACACCTTC	CASTEGGSATLANYGYTF
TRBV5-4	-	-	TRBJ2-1	TGTGCCAGCAGGTTTAGGGGGGGCCCCCACAATGAGCAGTTCTTC	CASRFRGGPHNEQFF
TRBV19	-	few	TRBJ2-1	TGTGCCAGTACCCCAGGGCCAAGCTCCTACAATGAGCAGTTCTTC	CASTPGPSSYNEQFF
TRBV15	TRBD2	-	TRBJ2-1	TGTGCCACCAGCAGAGCTAGCGGGGGGGCCTGGCGAGGTGAGCAGTTCTTC	CATSRASGGAWRGEQFF
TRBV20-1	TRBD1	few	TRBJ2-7	TGCAGTGTTGACAGGGGGAACGAGCAGTACTTC	CSVDRGNEQYF
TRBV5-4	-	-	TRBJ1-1	TGTGCCAGCAATTCGGGTCTGAACACTGAAGCTTTCTTT	CASNSGLNTEAFF
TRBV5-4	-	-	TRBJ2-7	TGTGCCAGCAGTTCTATAGGAATTATAGAGGCGGAGCAGTACTTC	CASSSIGIIEAEQYF
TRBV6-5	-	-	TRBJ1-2	TGTGTCAGCAGTGGCGGGACGTACTATGGCTACACCTTC	CVSSGGTYYGYTF
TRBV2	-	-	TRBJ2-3	TGTGCCAGCAGTCCCCCGGGACTGCCGGGGGAGGATACGCAGTATTTT	CASSPPGLPGEDTQYF
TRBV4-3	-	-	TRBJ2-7	TGCGCCAGCAGCTATACAGAGGGTAGGAACTCCTACGAGCAGTACTTC	CASSYTEGRNSYEQYF
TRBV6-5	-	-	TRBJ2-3	TGTGCCAGCAGTTACTCGAATGTAGCTGGTACGCAGTATTTT	CASSYSNVAGTQYF
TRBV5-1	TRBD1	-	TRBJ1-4	TGCGCCAGCAGCTTAGGGGGCTGGGGTAATGAAAAACTGTTTTTT	CASSLGGWGNEKLFF
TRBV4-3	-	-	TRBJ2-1	TGCGCCAGCAGCCAAGACAGGGGTCCCTACAATGAGCAGTTCTTC	CASSQDRGPYNEQFF
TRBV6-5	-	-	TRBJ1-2	TGTGCCAGCAGTTACTCGTTGCGGGATGGCTACACCTTC	CASSYSLRDGYTF
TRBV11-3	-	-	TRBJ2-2	TGTGCCAGCAGCCCCGGGACATACACCGGGGAGCTGTTTTTT	CASSPGTYTGELFF
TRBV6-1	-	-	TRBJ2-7	TGTGCCAGCAGGTTCAGGGGCGAGCAGTACTTC	CASRFRGEQYF
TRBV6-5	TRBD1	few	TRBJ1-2	TGTGCCAGCAGTTACTCGAGACAGGGGGTCTATGGCTACACCTTC	CASSYSRQGVYGYTF
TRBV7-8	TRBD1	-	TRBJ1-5	TGTGCCAGCAGTCCGACAGGGGGAATTGGTCAGCCCCAGCATTTT	CASSPTGGIGQPQHF
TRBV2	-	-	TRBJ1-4	TGTGCCAGCACCCCCAGAGGGGGAAAGGATGAAAAACTGTTTTTT	CASTPRGGKDEKLFF
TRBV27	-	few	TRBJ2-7	TGTGCCATCCAAAGGGGTTACGAGCAGTACTTC	CAIQRGYEQYF
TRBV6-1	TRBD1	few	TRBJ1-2	TGTGCCAGCATCACCGGGACAGGGTACGGCTATGGCTACACCTTC	CASITGTGYGYGYTF
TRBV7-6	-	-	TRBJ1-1	TGTGCCAGCAGTTTCGGGGGGGTGAACACTGAAGCTTTCTTT	CASSFGGVNTEAFF
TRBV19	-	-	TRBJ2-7	TGTGCCAGTAGTGCCCGGGACCTCGGGAGAGAGCAGTACTTC	CASSARDLGREQYF
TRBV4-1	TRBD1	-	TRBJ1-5	TGCGCCAGCAGCCAAGATACCGGGACAGGGGCTCAGCCCCAGCATTTT	CASSQDTGTGAQPQHF
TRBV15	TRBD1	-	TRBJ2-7	TGTGCCACCAGCAGAGATGTGGGACAGATCTACGAGCAGTACTTC	CATSRDVGQIYEQYF
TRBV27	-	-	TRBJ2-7	TGTGCCAGCAGTACACAGGGTACGGGCTACGAGCAGTACTTC	CASSTQGTGYEQYF
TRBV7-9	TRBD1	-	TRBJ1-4	TGTGCCAGCAGCACTTGGACAGGGCTCGTTGAAAAACTGTTTTTT	CASSTWTGLVEKLFF
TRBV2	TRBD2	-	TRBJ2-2	TGTGCCAGCAGTAGGACTAGCGGACGGGCCGGGGAGCTGTTTTTT	CASSRTSGRAGELFF
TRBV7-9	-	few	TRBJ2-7	TGTTCCAGCAGCTCCAAAGGGGGGGGGTATTTCTACGAGCAGTACTTC	CSSSSKGGGYFYEQYF
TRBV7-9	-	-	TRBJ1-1	TGTGCCAGCAGGTCGGGAACTGAAGCTTTCTTT	CASRSGTEAFF
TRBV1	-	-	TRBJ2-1	TGCACCAGCAGCCCGGGGGGCTCCTACAATGAGCAGTTCTTC	CTSSPGGSYNEQFF
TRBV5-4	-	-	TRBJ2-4	TGTGCCAGCAGCTTGGTGGGGGGAGCCAAAAACATTCAGTACTTC	CASSLVGGAKNIQYF
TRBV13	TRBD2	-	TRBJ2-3	TGTGCCAGCAGCTTAGGATTAGCGGGGCTCACAGATACGCAGTATTTT	CASSLGLAGLTDTQYF
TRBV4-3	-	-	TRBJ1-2	TGCGCCAGCAGCCAAGTCCGGGATCTCTATGGCTACACCTTC	CASSQVRDLYGYTF
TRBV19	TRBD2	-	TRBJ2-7	TGTGCCAGTAGTATGCCTCGGGGGGGGGCTTCTGTGCAGTACTTC	CASSMPRGGASVQYF
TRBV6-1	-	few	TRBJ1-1	TGTGCCAGCAGAAATGGGCCAGGGAACACTGAAGCTTTCTTT	CASRNGPGNTEAFF
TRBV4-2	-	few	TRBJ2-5	TGTGCCAGCAGCCAAGTTGGCGGGGCGGCCGGGGAGACCCAGTACTTC	CASSQVGGAAGETQYF
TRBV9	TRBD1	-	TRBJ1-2	TGTGCCAGCAGCGTAGGAGGACAGGGCGGAATTGGGGGCTACACCTTC	CASSVGGQGGIGGYTF
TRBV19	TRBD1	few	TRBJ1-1	TGTGCCAGTATGAGGGACAGGGTGAACACTGAAGCTTTCTTT	CASMRDRVNTEAFF
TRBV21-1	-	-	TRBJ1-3	TGTGCCAGCAGCATCCAGAAGCGGAAAGGAAACACCATATATTTT	CASSIQKRKGNTIYF
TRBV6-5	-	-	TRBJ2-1	TGTGCCAGCAGGCAGGGGTCTTACAATGAGCAGTTCTTC	CASRQGSYNEQFF